This TCR beta chain comes out of a study of graft-versus-host responses after intestinal transplantation (dated by TCRdb to the early 2020s). Looking at the study overall: The transplants that recipients got were multivisceral, liver-intestinal, or isolated intestinal. The cohort enrolled about two dozen intestinal transplant recipients, one of whom was a retransplant, and 3 patients without pretransplant specimens were excluded. Samples from three later patients were sequenced in-house on an Illumina MiSeq with MiXCR processing rather than by the commercial service. After intestinal transplantation, graft-versus-host and host-versus-graft alloreactive T cell clones were followed in the graft, circulation and bone marrow using bulk TCR-beta CDR3 sequencing. To identify alloreactive clones, pre-transplant mixed lymphocyte reaction products were sequenced and then compared with unstimulated pre-transplant donor and recipient T cells. Donor T cell macrochimerism was defined as a peak of at least 4% donor T cells among recipient peripheral blood mononuclear cells. Every recipient was given anti-thymocyte globulin induction, then maintenance tacrolimus and steroids for two to three years. On the study overall, not on this receptor specifically: In patients with donor T cell macrochimerism, the allografts had high GvH to HvG T cell clonal ratios. Early after transplant, declines in HvG clones were associated with peak levels of circulating GvH clones. GvH clones turned up in recipient bone marrow, with some appearing earlier in ileal mucosa or blood, a pattern consistent with an intestinal mucosal origin. Conclusions were limited by the relatively low number and heterogeneity of intestinal transplant patients.

V and J are truncated by 3 bases and 5 bases respectively, leaving an intervening sequence of 19 bases. The germline V gene yields WSHSY for CDR1 and SAAADI for CDR2. From cysteine to phenylalanine, the CDR3 is 16 amino acids long. The entry retains the CDR3 DNA only, 48 bases that are in frame from base 1. Intraepithelial and lamina propria lymphocytes were isolated from graft specimens using dithiothreitol, EDTA incubations and collagenase D digestion. Bulk TCR-beta sequencing was performed on serial intestinal graft biopsy specimens collected as late as 600 days after transplant. The protocol used for the library was the immunoSEQ multiplex PCR assay. For most patients, high-throughput TCR-beta CDR3 sequencing of genomic DNA was performed by Adaptive Biotechnologies. The authors' pipeline ran thus. TCR sequencing data for over 15 patients were retrieved from Adaptive's ImmunoSEQ software; a few other patients were processed with MiXCR and VDJtools. CDR3 nucleotide sequences shared by donor and recipient were removed because the origin of these sequences could not be assigned. At least 2-fold expansion over unstimulated cells and a minimum CFSE-low frequency of 0.002% (template counts) or 0.001% (read counts) were required for clones to be classified as alloreactive. Mappable clones were those detected in sequenced pre-transplant spleen, lymph node, or MLR CFSE-low populations of the donor or recipient. The cumulative frequency of alloreactive clones was calculated as a percentage of all sequences, weighted by copy number. This is the immuneACCESS table as TCRdb keeps it, with only in-frame sequences that have V and J called. A part of the clones is gone; compared with another copy, unresolved V genes explain less than half, and the rest is unexplained. The V and J calls and clone size come from that table; D and trimming were worked out from the DNA. The sample table records approximately 60,000 clones; about 89% of these occur just once. The top ten hold more than 1.5% of the sample.

Notes on this clone: Its antigen is currently not known. No base qualities exist here, and no much larger clone lies one base off it.

This chain joins TRBV10-2 to TRBJ1-1; TRBD1 is possibly the D segment (5 matching bases). The sequencing here drew on ileum tissue, taken 350 to 400 days after transplant. This receptor was identified in a human patient who received an intestinal transplant, so some T cells may come from the graft donor. The base sequence is TGCGCCAGCAGTGACCTACTCATTGGGGGTGGTACTGAAGCTTTCTTT. It specifies CASSDLLIGGGTEAFF.